This is a list of T cell receptor beta chains from one sample in a study of CD8+ T cells in alopecia areata. Here immunoSEQ multiplex PCR was the method, and the copy in TCRdb shows in-frame clones only, minus some. The data hold about 190,000 clones, with over 60% observed a single time. Here the sequenced sample was CD4+ T cells sorted from blood, taken at week 4, from a patient treated with tofacitinib. The source of these receptors is a human donor with alopecia areata. Both conserved end residues are part of each CDR3. A D gene is named only where the DNA matches it firmly. For some rows the clone size is stated as once, few or many, or as a class when expanded; others skip it.

cdr3_aa cdr3_nt clone_size v_call d_call j_call
CSVGSQAAKNIQYF TGCAGCGTTGGAAGCCAGGCAGCCAAAAACATTCAGTACTTC . TRBV29-1 . TRBJ2-4
CASSQDRLAETQYF TGTGCCAGCAGCCAAGATAGACTAGCGGAGACCCAGTACTTC . TRBV4-2 TRBD2 TRBJ2-5
CAWSKDRGRSETQYF TGTGCCTGGAGTAAGGACAGGGGGCGTTCCGAGACCCAGTACTTC . TRBV30 TRBD1 TRBJ2-5
CASSLPVGGETQYF TGTGCCAGCAGCTTGCCCGTGGGAGGGGAGACCCAGTACTTC . TRBV7-6 TRBD2 TRBJ2-5
CAWSRLEMTDTQYF TGTGCCTGGAGTCGGCTCGAGATGACAGATACGCAGTATTTT few TRBV30 . TRBJ2-3
CASSVGQGVGNTIYF TGTGCCAGCAGCGTGGGACAGGGGGTTGGAAACACCATATATTTT . TRBV9 TRBD1 TRBJ1-3
CASRIQDLLGSTQYF TGTGCCAGCAGGATACAGGACCTCTTGGGTAGTACGCAGTATTTT . TRBV2 . TRBJ2-3
CSVERAPYGYTF TGCAGCGTTGAACGGGCCCCCTATGGCTACACCTTC . TRBV29-1 . TRBJ1-2
CASSVGTEETQYF TGTGCCAGCAGCGTAGGGACAGAAGAGACCCAGTACTTC few TRBV7-2 TRBD1 TRBJ2-5
CASSLDAGGETQYF TGTGCCAGCAGCTTAGATGCTGGGGGGGAGACCCAGTACTTC . TRBV7-3 . TRBJ2-5
CASSEGINTDTQYF TGTGCCAGCAGTGAAGGGATCAACACAGATACGCAGTATTTT once TRBV2 . TRBJ2-3